This TCR beta chain comes out of a study of blood T cell repertoires in COVID-19. About the research overall: Italy, Spain and the United States were the sources of the convalescent and acute COVID-19 samples. PBMCs, B-cell-depleted T cells, or T cells provided the cDNA or gDNA that made up the material.

Source study methods: Quantification of nucleated cells was approximated via reference gene primer amplification. The assay was immunoSEQ multiplex PCR, and TCRdb's table has in-frame clones only and misses some. That table is the source of V, J and clone size, and D and trimming were worked out from the DNA. The sample has fewer than 85,000 clones, 79% seen once; the top ten hold 26%. This sequence was found in a man aged 60-69 years with active or convalescent COVID-19. Sequenced material: peripheral blood.

CDR3 bases: TGTGCCGTCAGATCGGGGGGGAGGAATGAAAAACTGTTTTTT. It encodes CAVRSGGRNEKLFF. The chain joins TRBV30 to TRBJ1-4; a weak D match, TRBD1 (5 bases). This CDR3 is built from 14 residues. The V gene's germline CDR1 is GTSNPN and CDR2 SVGIG (reference sequence). Between the trimmed V and J ends, which lost 8 bases and 5 bases, there was a span of 18 bases.